This T cell receptor beta chain came from a study of T cells in localized non-small cell lung cancer. General study results and limits: Researchers found a median 57 of the top 100 tumor clones in adjacent lung.

The CDR3 runs to 16 residues. Germline CDR1 ENHRY, CDR2 SYGVKD. Trimming took 3 bases from V and 3 from J; bases not matched to a gene: 4. Turning to this clone: Its antigen remains unknown.

Using immunoSEQ multiplex PCR, the repertoire was profiled, and TCRdb retains in-frame clones only, with some absent. The sample carries fewer than 90,000 clones, 80% recorded once. The TCR comes from a man aged 40-75 years with stage II squamous cell lung carcinoma. The chain joins TRBV10-3 to TRBJ2-1; 11 bases are shared with TRBD2. Sequencing used PBMCs, obtained before any cancer treatment. The CDR3 here is CAISDSGRAGYNEQFF. CDR3 coding DNA: TGTGCCATCAGTGATAGCGGGAGGGCCGGCTACAATGAGCAGTTCTTC.